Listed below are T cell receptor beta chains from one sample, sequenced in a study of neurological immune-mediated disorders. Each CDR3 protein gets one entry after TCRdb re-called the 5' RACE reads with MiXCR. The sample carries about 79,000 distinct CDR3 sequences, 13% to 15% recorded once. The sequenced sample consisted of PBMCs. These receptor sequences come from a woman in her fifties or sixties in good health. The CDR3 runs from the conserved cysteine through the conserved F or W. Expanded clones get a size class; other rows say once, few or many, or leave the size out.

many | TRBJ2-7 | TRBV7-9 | CASSHGMASGGYEQYF
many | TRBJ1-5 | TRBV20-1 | CSARGEPGQPQHF
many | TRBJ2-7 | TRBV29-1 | CSVWEGSSYEQYF
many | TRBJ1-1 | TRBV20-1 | CSATPGHSNTEAFF
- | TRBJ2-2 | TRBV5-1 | CASSTRTGGGGELFF
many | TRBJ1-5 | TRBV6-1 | CASSVVEQNQPQHF
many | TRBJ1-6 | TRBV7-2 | CASSLDPGAFSPLHF
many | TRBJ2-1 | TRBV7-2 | CASSPPGGSYNEQFF
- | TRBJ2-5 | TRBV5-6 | CASSSDQVPQETQYF
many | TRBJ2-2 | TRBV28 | CATIGSNTGELFF
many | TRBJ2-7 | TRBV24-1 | CATGSGSSYEQYF
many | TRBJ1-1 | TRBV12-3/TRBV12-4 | CASSTSRTGGEAFF
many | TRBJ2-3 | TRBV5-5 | CASSSIPETQYF
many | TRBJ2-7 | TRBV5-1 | CASSLSPGSASYEQYF
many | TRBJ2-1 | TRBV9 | CASRTSGGEGNEQFF
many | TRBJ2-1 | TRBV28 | CASSLASTGEQFF
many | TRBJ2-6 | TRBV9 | CASGAGSGANVLTF
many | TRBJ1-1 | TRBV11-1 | CASSFLQGTMNTEAFF
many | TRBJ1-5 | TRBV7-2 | CASSLSLIGPVNQPQHF
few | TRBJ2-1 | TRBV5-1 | CASSSLAGSDEQFF
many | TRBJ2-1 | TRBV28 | CASTPGGSYNEQFF
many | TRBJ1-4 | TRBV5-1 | CASSFGTGGAEEKLFF
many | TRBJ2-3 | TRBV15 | CATSNGLAPDTQYF
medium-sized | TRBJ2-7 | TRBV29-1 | CSLTGTPYEQYF
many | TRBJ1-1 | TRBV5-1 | CASSWGGGNTEAFF
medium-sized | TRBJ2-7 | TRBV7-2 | CASSANRGYEQYF
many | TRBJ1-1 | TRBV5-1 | CASSEQGGNTEAFF
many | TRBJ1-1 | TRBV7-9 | CASSRTGIFAEAFF